This T cell receptor beta chain was profiled in a study of cytomegalovirus exposure and HLA in healthy donors. For the study at large: The roughly 110 validation repertoires were reported in a later analysis to have been generated on the same platform as the approximately 700 first-cohort repertoires. Overall study results and limits: Listed as cytomegalovirus-associated were 164 TCR beta chains.

Method: immunoSEQ multiplex PCR; TCRdb's copy keeps in-frame clones and lacks some. The sample lists about 72,000 clones; 94% were seen once. This CDR3 is 14 amino acids long. Trimming removed 3 bases at V and 0 bases at J, with 12 bases between. Germline lookup yields CDR1 GTSNPN and CDR2 SVGIG (reference sequence). As concerns this clone: Its antigen is unknown.

The V call is TRBV30, the J call TRBJ2-7; a weak D match, TRBD2 (5 bases). The sequencing sample was made of PBMCs. This TCR came from a young woman in good health and CMV-seronegative. The CDR3 DNA is TGTGCCTGGAGGCCCGGGATTGGCTCCTACGAGCAGTACTTC. Protein product: CAWRPGIGSYEQYF. Using reference TRBV30 and TRBJ2-7 for the parts outside the CDR3, the full variable domain is SQTIHQWPATLVQPVGSPLSLECTVEGTSNPNLYWYRQAAGRGLQLLFYSVGIGQISSEVPQNLSASRPQDRQFILSSKKLLLSDSGFYLCAWRPGIGSYEQYFGPGTRLTVT.